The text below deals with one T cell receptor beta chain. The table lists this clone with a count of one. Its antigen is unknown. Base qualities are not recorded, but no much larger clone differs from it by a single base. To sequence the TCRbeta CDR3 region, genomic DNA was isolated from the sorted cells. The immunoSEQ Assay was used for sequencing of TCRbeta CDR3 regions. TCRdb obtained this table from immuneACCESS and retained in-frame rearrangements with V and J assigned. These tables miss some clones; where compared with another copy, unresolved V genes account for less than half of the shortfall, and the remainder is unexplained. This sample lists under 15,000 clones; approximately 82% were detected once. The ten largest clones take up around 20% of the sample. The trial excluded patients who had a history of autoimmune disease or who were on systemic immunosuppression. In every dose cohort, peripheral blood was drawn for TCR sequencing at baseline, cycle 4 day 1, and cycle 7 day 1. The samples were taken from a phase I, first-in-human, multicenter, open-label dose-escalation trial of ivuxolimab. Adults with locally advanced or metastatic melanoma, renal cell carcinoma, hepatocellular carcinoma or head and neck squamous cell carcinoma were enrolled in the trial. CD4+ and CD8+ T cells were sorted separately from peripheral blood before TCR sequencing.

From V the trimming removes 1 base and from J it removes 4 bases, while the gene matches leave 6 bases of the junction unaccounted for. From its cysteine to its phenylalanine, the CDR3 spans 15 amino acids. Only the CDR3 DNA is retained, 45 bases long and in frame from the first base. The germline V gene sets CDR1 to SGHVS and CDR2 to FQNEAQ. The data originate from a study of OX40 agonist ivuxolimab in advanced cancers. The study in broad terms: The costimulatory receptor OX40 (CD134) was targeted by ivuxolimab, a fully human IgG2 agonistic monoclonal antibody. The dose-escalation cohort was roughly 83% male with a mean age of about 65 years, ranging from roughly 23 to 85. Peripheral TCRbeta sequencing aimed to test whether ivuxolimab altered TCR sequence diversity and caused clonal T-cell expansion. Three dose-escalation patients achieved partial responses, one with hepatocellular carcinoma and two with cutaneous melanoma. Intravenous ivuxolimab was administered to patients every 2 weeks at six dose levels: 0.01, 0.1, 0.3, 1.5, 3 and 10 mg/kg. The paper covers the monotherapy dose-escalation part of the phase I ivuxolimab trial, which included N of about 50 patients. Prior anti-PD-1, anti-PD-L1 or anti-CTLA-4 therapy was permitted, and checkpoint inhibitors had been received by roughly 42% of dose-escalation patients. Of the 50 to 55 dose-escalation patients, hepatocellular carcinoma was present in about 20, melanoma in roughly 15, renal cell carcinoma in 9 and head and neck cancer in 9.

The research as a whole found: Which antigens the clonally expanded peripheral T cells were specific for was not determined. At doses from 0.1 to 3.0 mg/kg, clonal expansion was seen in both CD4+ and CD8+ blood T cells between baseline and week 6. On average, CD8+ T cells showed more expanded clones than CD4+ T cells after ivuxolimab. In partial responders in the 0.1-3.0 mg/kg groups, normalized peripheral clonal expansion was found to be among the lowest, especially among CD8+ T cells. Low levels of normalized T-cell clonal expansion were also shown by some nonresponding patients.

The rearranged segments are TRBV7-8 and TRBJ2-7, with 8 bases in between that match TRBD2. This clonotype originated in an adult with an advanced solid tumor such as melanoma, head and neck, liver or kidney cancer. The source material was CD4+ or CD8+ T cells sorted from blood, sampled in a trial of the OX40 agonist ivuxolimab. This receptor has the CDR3 CASSLEVAGFYEQYF. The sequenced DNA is TGTGCCAGCAGCTTAGAGGTAGCGGGGTTTTACGAGCAGTACTTC.